Here is one TCR beta chain with its context. Germline V gene sequence: CDR1 MDHEN, CDR2 SYDVKM. The CDR3 spans 14 residues. The trim removed 6 bases at V and 6 bases at J, leaving 11 bases unmatched. This specimen comes from a study of shared clonotypes between healthy human individuals. Overall study: The donor pool was made up of two women and three men aged 18 to 49.

Some clones are missing from TCRdb's copy, which holds only in-frame ones; the method was immunoSEQ multiplex PCR. The table lists hundreds of thousands of clones, roughly four fifths of them singletons, with around 11% in the top ten. This clonotype was sampled from a woman in her thirties or forties in good health. Some clones in this sample may be carry-over from other donors' samples. Sequences were obtained from PBMCs. This chain joins TRBV28 and TRBJ2-7, with 7 bases that match TRBD1. CDR3: CASSLPDRVSEQYF. The CDR3 DNA sequence: TGTGCCAGCAGCCTCCCTGACAGGGTGAGCGAGCAGTACTTC.